The source of this T cell receptor (beta chain) is a study of blood T cells in healthy people across ages. CDR3 size: 13 residues. The germline V gene encodes CDR1 DFQATT and CDR2 SNEGSKA (reference sequence). Primed by a sample-barcoded 5' primer and a J-beta primer mix, a second PCR proceeded for roughly 6 to 12 cycles. Carrying 12 random nucleotides, a template-switch adaptor labeled each individual cDNA molecule. TCRdb itself ran the 5' RACE reads through MiXCR, one entry per CDR3 protein. Of roughly 1.5 million distinct CDR3 sequences listed, 42% are singletons. Sequencing used blood. This TCR came from a woman younger than 30 in good health. The chain is built from TRBV20-1 and TRBJ2-4; D may be TRBD1 (5 bases). The J call may be incorrect, as the DNA end agrees better with TRBJ2-7. In nucleotides, the CDR3 is TGCAGTGCCTCTGTCAGGGCTGGGTACGAGCAGTACTTC. It codes for CSASVRAGYEQYF.